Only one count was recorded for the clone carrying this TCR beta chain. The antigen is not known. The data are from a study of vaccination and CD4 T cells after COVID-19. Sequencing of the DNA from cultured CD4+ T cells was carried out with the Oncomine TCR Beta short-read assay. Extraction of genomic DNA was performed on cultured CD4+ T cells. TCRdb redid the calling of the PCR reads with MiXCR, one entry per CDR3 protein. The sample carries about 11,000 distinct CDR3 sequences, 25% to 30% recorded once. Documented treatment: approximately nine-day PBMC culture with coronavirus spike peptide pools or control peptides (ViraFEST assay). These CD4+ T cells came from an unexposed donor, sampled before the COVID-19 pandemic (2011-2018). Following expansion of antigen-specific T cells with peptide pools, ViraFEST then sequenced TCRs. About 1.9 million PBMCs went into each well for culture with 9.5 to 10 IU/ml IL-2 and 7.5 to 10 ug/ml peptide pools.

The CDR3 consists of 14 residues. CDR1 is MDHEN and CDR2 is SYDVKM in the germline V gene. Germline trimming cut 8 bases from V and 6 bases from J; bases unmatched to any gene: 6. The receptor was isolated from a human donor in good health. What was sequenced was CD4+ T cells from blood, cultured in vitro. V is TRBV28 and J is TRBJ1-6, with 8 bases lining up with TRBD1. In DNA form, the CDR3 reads TGTGCCAGCGCACAGGGGGGATTTAATTCACCCCTCCACTTT. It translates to CASAQGGFNSPLHF.